Given below is one T cell receptor (beta chain) in context. This entry is derived from a study of blood T cell repertoires in COVID-19. V lost 4 bases, J lost 3 bases, and 12 bases stayed unmatched. The CDR3 sequence is 16 residues long. Germline V CDR1 and CDR2: SEHNR, FQNEAQ (reference sequence). Produced via immunoSEQ multiplex PCR; TCRdb's table is partial and in-frame only. This table has more than 200,000 clones, around 87% appearing once. This receptor was identified in a man aged 25-45 years in a cohort exposed to, infected with or recovered from COVID-19 (not recorded which). The sequenced material came from PBMCs or T cells enriched from blood (not recorded which). The chain has TRBV7-9 and TRBJ2-7, with TRBD1 matching 7 bases. As DNA, the CDR3 is TGTGCCAGCAGCTCTGTGGGGGACAGCGACTACTACGAGCAGTACTTC. Translating it yields CASSSVGDSDYYEQYF.